This T cell receptor beta chain was documented in a study of blood T cells in healthy people across ages. On the study more broadly: T cells yielded about one barcoded beta molecule per two cells through template switching. Study-wide results and limits: The fall in TCR beta diversity per million T cells was roughly linear with age. Unknown CMV status may confound age-related changes in expanded clones.

Russia was home to the donors, healthy Caucasian individuals aged roughly 6 to 90. Combining a sample-barcoded 5' primer with a J-beta primer mix, a second PCR ran for roughly 6 to 12 cycles. Via MiXCR, TCRdb re-called the 5' RACE reads, giving one row per CDR3 protein. The sample carries 1.5 million to 2 million distinct CDR3 sequences, about 32% recorded once. V gave up 7 bases and J gave up 6 bases, with 18 bases separating them. CDR1 and CDR2 (germline): MNHNY, SVGAGI (reference sequence). The CDR3 sequence is 14 residues long. In regard to this clonotype: Its antigen remains unidentified. A much larger clone is a single base away; this may be a read error.

Sequenced: blood. The chain is built from TRBV6-6 and TRBJ2-5; perhaps D is TRBD1 or TRBD2 (5 bases each). The sequence was collected from a woman younger than 45 in good health. CDR3 region: CASTQSSREKTQYF. The CDR3, as DNA: TGTGCCAGCACCCAATCGAGCAGGGAGAAGACCCAGTACTTC.